The clone carrying this TCR beta chain was observed a handful of times. Its antigen is undetermined. These data belong to a study of T cell repertoires in cytomegalovirus infection. Overall study: The public TCR beta signatures pointed to both CMV infection and matching HLA type. Study-wide results and caveats: CMV-specific TCR beta clonotypes restricted by HLA-C were the ones dominating the ex vivo response. CMV carriers having the relevant HLA were flagged by cumulative public TCR beta family frequency.

TCRdb used MiXCR to reprocess the reads, holding one entry per CDR3 protein. The sample has around 250,000 distinct CDR3 sequences, more than 15% seen once. The ends were cut back, 1 base at V and 1 base at J, with 12 bases in the middle. Germline values: CDR1 SQVTM, CDR2 ANQGSEA. The length of the CDR3 is 15 residues. Material for sequencing was CD8+ T cells from PBMCs. This clonotype was obtained from a human donor in good health (CMV status not recorded). Some clones in this sample may be carry-over from other donors' samples. The chain combines TRBV29-1 with TRBJ2-3; D is possibly TRBD1 (6 bases). The CDR3 loop is CSVEVGQIGTDTQYF. CDR3 in DNA: TGCAGCGTTGAAGTCGGACAGATCGGCACAGATACGCAGTATTTT.